These 18 T cell receptor beta chains originate from one sample sequenced in a study of blood T cell repertoires in COVID-19. Profiled with immunoSEQ multiplex PCR; TCRdb holds only in-frame clones, not every one. The profile shows approximately 280,000 clones, 70% to 90% of them singletons. The source material was peripheral blood. The receptor source for this set is a woman aged 60-75 years with acute or convalescent COVID-19.

This chain joins TRBV11-2 and TRBJ1-2, with D perhaps matching TRBD1 (6 bases). There are 14 residues in the CDR3. V lost 5 bases and J 4 bases, leaving 14 bases between the germline ends. Germline V gene sequence: CDR1 SGHAT, CDR2 FQNNGV. CDR3: CASSLSGGAYGYTF. Here the CDR3 DNA reads TGTGCCAGCAGCCTCTCGGGGGGCGCCTATGGCTACACCTTC.

The CDR3, as DNA: TGTGCCAGCAGTTTATTGGGACAGAACTATGGCTACACCTTC. It is translated as CASSLLGQNYGYTF. This chain uses TRBV27 with TRBJ1-2, with 7 nucleotides matching TRBD1. Germline V CDR1 and CDR2: MNHEY, SMNVEV (reference sequence). V was pared by 1 base and J by 2 bases, with 1 base of the junction left unmatched. The CDR3 extends over 14 amino acids.

V and J are TRBV15 and TRBJ2-5; TRBD2 matches at 14 bases. The CDR3 extends over 20 amino acids. Germline trimming cut 1 base from V and 5 bases from J; bases unmatched to any gene: 15. CDR1 is LNHNV, CDR2 YYDKDF, per germline (reference sequence). The CDR3 protein is CATSRGNTGTSGSTSETQYF. CDR3 bases: TGTGCCACCAGCAGAGGAAATACCGGGACTAGCGGGAGTACTTCGGAGACCCAGTACTTC.

The chain couples TRBV6-5 to TRBJ2-7, with D possibly TRBD1 on 5 matching bases. Deletions cut 7 bases from V and 3 bases from J, with 13 bases between. The CDR3 loop spans 13 amino acids. CDR1 is MNHEY, CDR2 SVGAGI, per germline. Here the CDR3 DNA reads TGTGCCAGCACCTACTCCCAGGGCTACGAGCAGTACTTC. Protein: CASTYSQGYEQYF.

The chain employs TRBV11-2 and TRBJ1-2; TRBD1 might be the D (6 bases). Germline V gene lookup returns CDR1 SGHAT and CDR2 FQNNGV. This CDR3 spans 13 amino acids. V dropped 5 bases and J dropped 7 bases, with 14 bases sitting between them. The CDR3 sequence: CASSQRTEGGYTF. The DNA for the CDR3 is TGTGCCAGCAGCCAGCGGACAGAGGGTGGCTACACCTTC.

The sample holds one count of this clone. This chain connects TRBV5-1 to TRBJ2-2; 12 bases align to TRBD2. Trimming took 3 bases from V and 1 from J; bases not matched to a gene: 4. CDR1 SGHRS and CDR2 YFSETQ come from the germline V gene. This CDR3 is built from 17 residues. The CDR3 DNA is TGCGCCAGCAGCTGGACTAGCGGGACCCTGAACACCGGGGAGCTGTTTTTT. Encoded protein: CASSWTSGTLNTGELFF.

V and J are TRBV7-2 and TRBJ2-3, with D maybe TRBD2 (7 bases). Trimming left V 1 base short and J 3 bases short, with 11 bases between. Germline CDR1 and CDR2: SGHTA and FQGNSA. CDR3 length: 15 amino acids. The CDR3 nucleotides are TGTGCCAGCAGCTTAGACGGGGGGCAAACAGATACGCAGTATTTT. It is translated as CASSLDGGQTDTQYF.

J is TRBJ2-1 and V is TRBV30, with D perhaps matching TRBD2 (7 bases). The CDR3 consists of 14 residues. CDR1 GTSNPN and CDR2 SVGIG come from the germline V gene (reference sequence). V shed 5 bases and J shed 6 bases, with 17 bases lying between them. Here the CDR3 DNA reads TGTGCCTGGGAGGGAGTTAGGGGGGGCAATGAGCAGTTCTTC. It yields the protein CAWEGVRGGNEQFF.

A word on this clone: Other DNA sequences in this sample translate to the same CDR3. This chain connects TRBV7-3 to TRBJ1-1; TRBD1 might be the D (6 bases). The CDR3 covers 13 residues. Germline CDR1 SGHTA, CDR2 FQGTGA. Trimming shortened V by 4 bases and J by 1 base, and 7 bases separated the two germline ends. CDR3 loop: CASSSTGNTEAFF. The DNA of the CDR3 is TGTGCCAGCAGCTCGACAGGGAACACTGAAGCTTTCTTT.

The V call is TRBV24-1, the J call TRBJ2-3; 7 nucleotides line up with TRBD2. After removal of 5 bases from V and 2 bases from J, the junction contained 6 bases not matched to a gene. In germline, CDR1 is KGHDR, CDR2 SFDVKD. The CDR3 contains 15 residues. The CDR3 loop is CATSVGGTTTDTQYF. The CDR3, as DNA: TGTGCCACCAGTGTGGGGGGGACTACCACAGATACGCAGTATTTT.

The rearrangement links TRBV5-4 to TRBJ1-5, with a possible D match to TRBD1 (6 bases). V shed 0 bases and J shed 4 bases, with 8 bases lying between them. The germline V gene has CDR1 SGHNT and CDR2 YYREEE (reference sequence). The CDR3 contains 14 residues. CDR3 in amino acids: CASSLDQGNQPQHF. CDR3 DNA: TGTGCCAGCAGCTTGGACCAGGGGAATCAGCCCCAGCATTTT.

Regarding this clone: This clone may be a read error of a much larger clone one base away. The chain combines TRBV3-1 (or the pseudogene TRBV3-2) with TRBJ1-6; the match to TRBD1 covers 9 bases. The CDR3 loop spans 16 amino acids. CDR1 LGHDT and CDR2 YNNKEL come from the germline V gene (reference sequence). The CDR3 is CAGSHPPGTGNSPLHF. The DNA of the CDR3 is TGTGCCGGCAGCCACCCGCCCGGGACAGGGAATTCACCCCTCCACTTT.

This clone was seen at least ten times. The chain recombines TRBV2 with TRBJ2-3; D perhaps matches TRBD2 (7 bases). This CDR3 has 14 amino acids. Per the germline V gene, CDR1 is SNHLY and CDR2 is FYNNEI. V lost 3 bases, J lost 5 bases, and 12 bases lay in between. The CDR3 DNA follows: TGTGCCAGCAGTGAGGGGGGGCTGGGAGATACGCAGTATTTT. Its protein is CASSEGGLGDTQYF.

The chain uses TRBV3-1 (or the pseudogene TRBV3-2) and TRBJ2-2; D unclear. The CDR3 contains 14 residues. V was trimmed by 4 bases and J by 0 bases, leaving 6 bases between them. Germline CDR1 LGHDT, CDR2 YNNKEL (reference sequence). Here the CDR3 DNA reads TGTGCCAGCAGCCGGGCCACGAACACCGGGGAGCTGTTTTTT. This translates into CASSRATNTGELFF.

The chain links TRBV29-1 to TRBJ2-7; TRBD2 matches 10 bases. Germline CDR1 SQVTM, CDR2 ANQGSEA. V gave up 6 bases and J gave up 0 bases; unmatched junction bases: 8. The CDR3 has 15 residues. The CDR3 reads CSVLNSGRNSYEQYF. The CDR3 bases are TGCAGCGTCCTGAATAGCGGGAGGAACTCCTACGAGCAGTACTTC.

The V gene is TRBV5-5, the J gene TRBJ2-3; weak D call: TRBD2 (5 bases). CDR1 and CDR2 (germline): SGHKS, YYEKEE (reference sequence). This CDR3 is 16 amino acids long. Trimming stripped 4 bases from V and 0 bases from J, with 15 bases between. CDR3 coding DNA: TGTGCCAGCAGCCCTCCGCGCACGGGAAGCACAGATACGCAGTATTTT. Residues: CASSPPRTGSTDTQYF.

The chain has TRBV7-3 and TRBJ1-3, with D possibly TRBD1 on 5 matching bases. Germline V gives CDR1 SGHTA, CDR2 FQGTGA. CDR3 size: 14 residues. V dropped 5 bases and J dropped 2 bases, with 10 bases sitting between them. The CDR3, as DNA: TGTGCCAGCAGCAAAGGGACTCCTGGAAACACCATATATTTT. It is translated as CASSKGTPGNTIYF.

This sequence joins TRBV7-3 and TRBJ1-1; 7 bases line up with TRBD1. In germline, CDR1 is SGHTA, CDR2 FQGTGA. V gave up 5 bases and J gave up 6 bases; unmatched junction bases: 6. CDR3 size: 13 residues. The chain's CDR3 is CASSPIDRAEAFF. DNA for the CDR3: TGTGCCAGCAGCCCCATAGACAGGGCTGAAGCTTTCTTT.